This note documents a single TCR beta chain sequence. The data were obtained in a study of glioma-infiltrating T cells after dendritic cell vaccination. The time point: after dendritic cell vaccination, including at tumor progression/relapse. Input was around 2.1 ug genomic DNA, or all available if less. Primers: 60 V beta forward and 13 J beta reverse. Sequenced by immunoSEQ multiplex PCR; TCRdb stores in-frame clones only, minus some. Among tens of thousands of clones listed, 85% were seen once. V trimming: 5 bases; J trimming: 7 bases; junction bases outside the gene matches: 12. This CDR3 is built from 15 residues. Germline assignment: CDR1 SGHRS and CDR2 YFSETQ.

Source: blood, taken after dendritic cell vaccination. The sequence derives from a human donor with glioblastoma. This rearrangement joins TRBV5-1 to TRBJ2-1, with TRBD2 identical over 7 bases. CDR3 region: CASSKVAGLDNEQFF. CDR3 nucleotide sequence: TGCGCCAGCAGTAAGGTAGCGGGCCTCGATAATGAGCAGTTCTTC.